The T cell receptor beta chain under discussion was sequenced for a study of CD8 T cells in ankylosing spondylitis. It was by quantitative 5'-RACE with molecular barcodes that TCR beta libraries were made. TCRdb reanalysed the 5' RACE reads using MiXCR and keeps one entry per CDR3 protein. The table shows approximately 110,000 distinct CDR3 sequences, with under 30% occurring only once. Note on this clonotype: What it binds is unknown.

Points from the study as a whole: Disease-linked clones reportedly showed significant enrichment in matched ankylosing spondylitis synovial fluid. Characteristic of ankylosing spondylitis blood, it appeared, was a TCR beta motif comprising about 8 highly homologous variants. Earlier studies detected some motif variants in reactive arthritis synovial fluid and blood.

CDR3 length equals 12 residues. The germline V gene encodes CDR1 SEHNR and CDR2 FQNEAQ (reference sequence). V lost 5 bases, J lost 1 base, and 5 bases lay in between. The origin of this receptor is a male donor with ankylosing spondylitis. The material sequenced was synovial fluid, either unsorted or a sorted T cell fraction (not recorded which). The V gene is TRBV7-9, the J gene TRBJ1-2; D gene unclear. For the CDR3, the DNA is TGTGCCAGCAGCCCTAATAACTATGGCTACACCTTC. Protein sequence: CASSPNNYGYTF.